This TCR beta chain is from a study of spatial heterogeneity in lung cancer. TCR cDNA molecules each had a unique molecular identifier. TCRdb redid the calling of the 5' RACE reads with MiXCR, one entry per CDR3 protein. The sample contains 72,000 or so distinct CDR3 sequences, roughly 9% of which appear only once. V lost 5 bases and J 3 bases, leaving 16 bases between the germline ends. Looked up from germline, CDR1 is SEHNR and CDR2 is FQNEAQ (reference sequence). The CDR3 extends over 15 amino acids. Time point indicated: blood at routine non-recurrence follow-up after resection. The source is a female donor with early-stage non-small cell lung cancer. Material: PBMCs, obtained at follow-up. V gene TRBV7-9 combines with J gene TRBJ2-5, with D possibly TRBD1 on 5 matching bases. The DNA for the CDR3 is TGTGCCAGCAGCGCAGAGGTGACAGAGGAAGAGACCCAGTACTTC. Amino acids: CASSAEVTEEETQYF. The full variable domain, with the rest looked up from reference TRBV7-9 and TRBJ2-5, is DTGVSQNPRHKITKRGQNVTFRCDPISEHNRLYWYRQTLGQGPEFLTYFQNEAQLEKSRLLSDRFSAERPKGSFSTLEIQRTEQGDSAMYLCASSAEVTEEETQYFGPGTRLLVL.